This TCR beta chain was observed in a study of shared clonotypes between healthy human individuals. Data came from immunoSEQ multiplex PCR; TCRdb stores just in-frame clones and leaves some out. The table includes about 1 million clones, approximately 72% detected once. From germline, CDR1 is LNHDA and CDR2 SQIVND (reference sequence). The CDR3 consists of 13 residues. The V end lost 7 bases, the J end lost 7 bases, and 14 bases lay between the germline ends. Sample: memory CD4+ T cells sorted from blood. Subset reported: CD45RA-negative fraction. This clonotype was obtained from a man between 18 and 29 years old in good health. V is TRBV19 and J is TRBJ1-5, with D tentatively TRBD1 (5 bases). The CDR3 nucleotides read TGTGCCAGTAATGTCGAGCGGGGGCAGCCCCAGCATTTT. It specifies CASNVERGQPQHF.